This TCR beta chain was observed in a study of identical twins. Overall study results and limits: Clonotypes of the beta chain that were abundant in cord blood carried fewer insertions (memory repertoires showed none).

From germline, CDR1 is MDHEN and CDR2 SYDVKM. This CDR3 comprises 14 residues. The V segment lost 6 bases and the J segment 6 bases; nucleotides outside the gene matches: 6. With regard to this clonotype: Antigen specificity is unknown.

TCRdb recomputed calls from the 5' RACE reads with MiXCR, one row per CDR3 protein. The profile covers under 350,000 distinct CDR3 sequences, with roughly 8.6% appearing a single time and roughly 7% taken by the ten largest. The same data also went into a second study, on yellow fever vaccine responses in identical twins.

The genes are TRBV28 and TRBJ2-2; 8 nucleotides align to TRBD2. This sequence was found in a woman between 18 and 29 years old in good health. The sequencing sample was made of CD8+ T cells sorted from blood. Here the CDR3 reads CASRAGVPAGELFF. CDR3 sequence (DNA): TGTGCCAGCAGAGCGGGAGTACCTGCCGGGGAGCTGTTTTTT.